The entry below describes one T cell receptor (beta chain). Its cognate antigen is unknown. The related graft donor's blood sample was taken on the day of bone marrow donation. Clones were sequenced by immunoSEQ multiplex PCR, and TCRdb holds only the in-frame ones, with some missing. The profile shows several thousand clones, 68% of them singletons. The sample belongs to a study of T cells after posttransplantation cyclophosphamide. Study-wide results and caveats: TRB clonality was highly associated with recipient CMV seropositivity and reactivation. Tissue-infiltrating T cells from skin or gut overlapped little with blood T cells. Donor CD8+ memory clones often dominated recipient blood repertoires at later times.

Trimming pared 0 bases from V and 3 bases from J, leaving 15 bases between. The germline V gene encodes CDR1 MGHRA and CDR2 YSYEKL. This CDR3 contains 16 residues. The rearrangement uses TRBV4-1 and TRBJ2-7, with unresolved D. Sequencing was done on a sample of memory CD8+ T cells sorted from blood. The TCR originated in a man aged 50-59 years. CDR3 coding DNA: TGCGCCAGCAGCCAAGAGGCCACGACGGGTATCTACGAGCAGTACTTC. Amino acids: CASSQEATTGIYEQYF.